The clone carrying this T cell receptor (beta chain) has only a few counts. As yet, its antigen is unknown. These data originate in a study of post-analysis software for immune sequencing data. Across the whole study: Both relapsing-remitting and secondary progressive multiple sclerosis featured among the disease courses, as did progressive-relapsing multiple sclerosis.

The TCR beta cDNA libraries contained unique molecular identifiers. From around 1 to 10 million T cells, about 500,000 cDNA molecules were obtained. TCRdb independently ran MiXCR on the PCR reads; one entry per CDR3 protein. This table holds fewer than 900,000 distinct CDR3 sequences, roughly 46% found once. V lost 4 bases to trimming and J lost 0 bases; unmatched junction nucleotides: 0. The CDR3 has 13 residues. The germline gives CDR1 SQVTM, CDR2 ANQGSEA. Study results and caveats: A few TRBV segments occurring more often in patients than controls included TRBV5-6, TRBV5-1 and TRBV20-1.

This sequence originates from a girl between 10 and 17 years old with multiple sclerosis. The V call is TRBV29-1, the J call TRBJ2-1, with 7 bases identical to TRBD2. Material: blood. This chain's CDR3 is CSVGGSSYNEQFF. The CDR3 DNA is TGCAGCGTTGGCGGGAGCTCCTACAATGAGCAGTTCTTC.